The clone carrying this TCR beta chain was detected many times. CDR1 is LGHNA, CDR2 YSLEER, per germline. The V end was cut by 0 bases, the J end by 3 bases, with 14 bases between. The length of the CDR3 is 17 residues. This sample was taken from a study of molecular identifiers for immune sequencing clone quantification. RNA fractions of 10%, 30% or 50% and 20,000 to 1,000,000 sorted cells were the source of naive CD8 libraries. Sorting captured naive CD8 T cells as CD8+CD4-CCR7+CD45RA+. Both previously described methods and listed TCR primers were employed to make bulk TCR libraries. TCRdb fed the PCR reads into MiXCR, producing one record per CDR3 protein. Altogether approximately 320,000 distinct CDR3 sequences are present, roughly 24% being singletons, with the ten largest covering 0.65% to 0.95%.

The source of this sequence is a human donor in good health. Some libraries in this study had Jurkat cell RNA spiked in. The source material was naive CD8+ T cells from blood, with Jurkat cell RNA spiked in. Subset specified: FACS-sorted CD8+CD4-CCR7+CD45RA+ naive T cells. The chain combines TRBV4-3 with TRBJ2-2; possible D gene TRBD1, 5 bases. The CDR3: CASSQDLLLGDTGELFF. The CDR3 nucleotides read TGCGCCAGCAGCCAAGACCTTCTCTTAGGGGACACCGGGGAGCTGTTTTTT.